Sequencing of this T cell receptor (beta chain) was carried out in a study of shared clonotypes between healthy human individuals. The CDR3 is made up of 12 amino acids. V lost 6 bases, J lost 4 bases, and 9 bases lay in between. CDR1 is SEHNR, CDR2 FQNEAQ, per germline (reference sequence). Points from the study as a whole: It was observed that roughly 4.8% of naive CD4 clonotypes were shared across a few donors.

Comments on this clone: The target antigen is unknown.

At deep level, the assay was performed. Data came from immunoSEQ multiplex PCR; TCRdb stores just in-frame clones and leaves some out. The table has more than 90,000 clones, roughly two thirds seen once; the top ten hold 40% to 45%. Sequenced: memory CD8+ T cells sorted from blood. Subset reported: CD45RO+ cells pooled with CCR7-negative TemRA cells. This TCR came from a man aged 25 to 40 in good health. The rearrangement uses TRBV7-9 and TRBJ1-1, with D unresolved. The CDR3, as DNA: TGTGCCAGCAGTCTGGTACTCACTGAAGCTTTCTTT. This encodes CASSLVLTEAFF.